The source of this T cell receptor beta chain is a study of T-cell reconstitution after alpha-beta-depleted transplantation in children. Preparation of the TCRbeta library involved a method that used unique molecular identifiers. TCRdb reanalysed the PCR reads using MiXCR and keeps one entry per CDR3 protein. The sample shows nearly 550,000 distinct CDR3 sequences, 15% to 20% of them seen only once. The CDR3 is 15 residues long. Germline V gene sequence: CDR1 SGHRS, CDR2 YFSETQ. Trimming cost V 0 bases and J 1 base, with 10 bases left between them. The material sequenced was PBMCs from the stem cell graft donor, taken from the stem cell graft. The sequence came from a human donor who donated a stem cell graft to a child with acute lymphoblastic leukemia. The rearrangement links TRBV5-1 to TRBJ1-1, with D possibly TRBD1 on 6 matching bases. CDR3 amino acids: CASSLVGQTNTEAFF. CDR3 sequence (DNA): TGCGCCAGCAGCTTGGTAGGACAGACGAACACTGAAGCTTTCTTT.